Below are 21 T cell receptor beta chains sequenced from a single sample in a study of blood T cell repertoires in COVID-19. The data were produced by immunoSEQ multiplex PCR, yet TCRdb's version contains in-frame clones alone and is incomplete. The table shows over 75,000 clones, with 70% to 90% occurring only once. Sequencing was carried out using peripheral blood. Receptor source: a man over 45 with COVID-19, enrolled during active disease.

The V gene is TRBV29-1, the J gene TRBJ1-2; possible D gene TRBD1, 6 bases. Germline V gives CDR1 SQVTM, CDR2 ANQGSEA. V was trimmed by 6 bases and J by 1 base, leaving 15 bases between them. The CDR3 sequence is 14 residues long. The CDR3 DNA is TGCAGCGTAACCGGGACAACTCATAACTATGGCTACACCTTC. This codes for CSVTGTTHNYGYTF.

The rearrangement links TRBV2 to TRBJ2-2, with D possibly matching TRBD1 (5 bases). Germline-derived CDR1 and CDR2 are SNHLY and FYNNEI. V dropped 3 bases and J dropped 4 bases, with 6 bases sitting between them. The CDR3 is 13 amino acids. The CDR3: CASSDRATGELFF. In DNA form, the CDR3 reads TGTGCCAGCAGTGACAGGGCCACCGGGGAGCTGTTTTTT.

The chain recombines TRBV30 with TRBJ2-7, with 11 bases aligning to TRBD1. CDR3 length: 17 residues. V gave up 2 bases and J gave up 3 bases; unmatched junction bases: 12. CDR1 is GTSNPN, CDR2 SVGIG, per germline (reference sequence). In DNA form, the CDR3 reads TGTGCCTGGAGTAGGGTAAGGACAGGGGGCGCATTCTACGAGCAGTACTTC. Translating gives CAWSRVRTGGAFYEQYF. The entire variable domain, with the rest obtained from reference TRBV30 and TRBJ2-7, is as follows: SQTIHQWPATLVQPVGSPLSLECTVEGTSNPNLYWYRQAAGRGLQLLFYSVGIGQISSEVPQNLSASRPQDRQFILSSKKLLLSDSGFYLCAWSRVRTGGAFYEQYFGPGTRLTVT.

As DNA, the CDR3 is TGTGCCAGCAGGCGACACAGCAATCAGCCCCAGCATTTT. Its protein product is CASRRHSNQPQHF. This chain connects TRBV6-5 to TRBJ1-5; D is ambiguous. V was trimmed by 6 bases and J by 1 base, leaving 7 bases between them. The length of the CDR3 is 13 residues. Per the germline V gene, CDR1 is MNHEY and CDR2 is SVGAGI.

The V gene is TRBV28, the J gene TRBJ2-3; 12 positions agree with TRBD1. V trimming: 3 bases; J trimming: 2 bases; junction bases outside the gene matches: 6. This CDR3 is built from 17 residues. From germline, CDR1 is MDHEN and CDR2 SYDVKM. In DNA, the CDR3 is TGTGCCAGCAGTTTGTCCGGGACAGGGGGCCTCACAGATACGCAGTATTTT. This codes for CASSLSGTGGLTDTQYF.

V is TRBV3-1 (or the pseudogene TRBV3-2) and J is TRBJ2-2, with TRBD2 identical over 9 bases. This CDR3 spans 15 amino acids. Unmatched junction bases numbered 0, after V lost 4 bases and J lost 0 bases. CDR1 LGHDT and CDR2 YNNKEL come from the germline V gene (reference sequence). This CDR3 reads CASSPSGANTGELFF. For the CDR3, the DNA is TGTGCCAGCAGCCCTAGCGGGGCGAACACCGGGGAGCTGTTTTTT.

This chain connects TRBV5-4 to TRBJ2-1; TRBD1 matches 9 bases. Germline CDR1 SGHNT, CDR2 YYREEE (reference sequence). V was pared by 0 bases and J by 2 bases, with 0 bases of the junction left unmatched. The CDR3 is made up of 15 amino acids. The DNA for the CDR3 is TGTGCCAGCAGCTTGGGGACAGGGGCCTACAATGAGCAGTTCTTC. This codes for CASSLGTGAYNEQFF.

The V gene is TRBV6-4, the J gene TRBJ1-2; D is uncertain. Germline CDR1 is MRHNA and CDR2 is SNTAGT. The CDR3 contains 13 residues. Trimming stripped 4 bases from V and 1 base from J, with 7 bases between. CDR3 sequence (DNA): TGTGCCAGCAGTGTGGGCCTTAACTATGGCTACACCTTC. It encodes CASSVGLNYGYTF.

In its sample, this clone was seen once. The chain combines TRBV19 with TRBJ1-3, with 11 positions matching TRBD1. The CDR3 runs 17 residues. Germline V gene sequence: CDR1 LNHDA, CDR2 SQIVND (reference sequence). The V gene end was trimmed by 7 bases and the J gene end by 0 bases; junction bases not matched to a gene: 8. The CDR3 loop is CASTVDRGLSSGNTIYF. The CDR3 nucleotides read TGTGCCAGTACCGTGGACAGGGGGCTGAGCTCTGGAAACACCATATATTTT.

The chain uses TRBV30 and TRBJ2-5, with 8 bases matching TRBD1. There are 13 residues in the CDR3. With 8 bases clipped from V and 4 bases from J, the junction kept 9 bases outside the gene matches. Germline V gene lookup returns CDR1 GTSNPN and CDR2 SVGIG (reference sequence). For the CDR3, the DNA is TGTGCCCTAAAACAGGGACAGGTAGAGACCCAGTACTTC. Residues: CALKQGQVETQYF.

The chain couples TRBV5-1 to TRBJ2-3; TRBD1 matches at 7 bases. The length of the CDR3 is 15 residues. V lost 5 bases and J lost 3; bases outside the gene matches: 9. The germline CDR1 and CDR2 sequences are SGHRS and YFSETQ. The CDR3 reads CASRYYTGETDTQYF. Here the CDR3 DNA reads TGCGCCAGCAGGTATTATACAGGGGAGACAGATACGCAGTATTTT.

The chain employs TRBV18 and TRBJ1-2; D remains ambiguous. CDR1 KGHSH and CDR2 LQKENI come from the germline V gene. Trimming took off 1 base at V and 6 bases at J, with 9 bases between the two ends. This CDR3 is 13 amino acids long. The chain's CDR3 is CASSPLSVDGYTF. The CDR3, as DNA: TGTGCCAGCTCACCACTCAGCGTCGATGGCTACACCTTC.

For the CDR3, the DNA is TGCGCCAGCAGCCCACCCCAGGGACAAACCTTCGGGAACTACACCTTC. Amino acids: CASSPPQGQTFGNYTF. V and J are TRBV4-1 and TRBJ1-2; D possibly corresponds to TRBD1 (6 bases). Trimming shortened V by 4 bases and J by 10 bases, and 25 bases separated the two germline ends. Germline CDR1 and CDR2: MGHRA and YSYEKL. This CDR3 region has 16 residues.

In DNA, the CDR3 is TGTGCCAGCGCCGCTCGGCAGGATTATAGAAACACCATATATTTT. Protein: CASAARQDYRNTIYF. J is TRBJ1-3 and V is TRBV7-9, with D unresolved. This CDR3 comprises 15 residues. V shed 8 bases and J shed 5 bases, with 19 bases lying between them. Germline V gives CDR1 SEHNR, CDR2 FQNEAQ (reference sequence).

The CDR3 DNA sequence: TGCAGCGTTGAGGACGGGGAAAACACTGAAGCTTTCTTT. This translates into CSVEDGENTEAFF. J is TRBJ1-1 and V is TRBV29-1; D is unclear. The CDR3 is made up of 13 amino acids. Trimming stripped 3 bases from V and 2 bases from J, with 10 bases between. Germline V lookup: CDR1 SQVTM, CDR2 ANQGSEA.

The genes are TRBV28 and TRBJ2-3, with D tentatively TRBD1 (6 bases). Per the germline V gene, CDR1 is MDHEN and CDR2 is SYDVKM. Trimming stripped 6 bases from V and 1 base from J, with 17 bases between. There are 16 residues in the CDR3. The CDR3 spells CASRSSWGQGTDTQYF. DNA for the CDR3: TGTGCCAGCAGGTCGTCTTGGGGGCAGGGCACAGATACGCAGTATTTT.

The rearrangement uses TRBV9 and TRBJ2-1; perhaps TRBD2 as D (7 bases). Looked up from germline, CDR1 is SGDLS and CDR2 is YYNGEE. Between the trimmed V and J ends, which lost 0 bases and 9 bases, there was a span of 19 bases. CDR3 size: 16 residues. This CDR3 reads CASSVAHGGLGGEQFF. CDR3 in DNA: TGTGCCAGCAGCGTAGCTCACGGGGGGCTTGGGGGTGAGCAGTTCTTC.

This chain joins TRBV29-1 and TRBJ1-5, with D unclear. Germline loops: CDR1 SQVTM, CDR2 ANQGSEA. The CDR3 consists of 13 residues. V lost 6 bases and J lost 0, with 9 bases in between. CDR3 sequence (DNA): TGCAGCGTGTCAGTGGTTAGCAATCAGCCCCAGCATTTT. Its translation is CSVSVVSNQPQHF.

V gene TRBV6-6 combines with J gene TRBJ2-2; 13 bases are shared with TRBD2. J was trimmed by 0 bases and V by 5 bases; bases with no gene match: 3. This CDR3 comprises 17 residues. Germline V lookup: CDR1 MNHNY, CDR2 SVGAGI (reference sequence). In DNA form, the CDR3 reads TGTGCCAGCAGTCGACTAGCGGGGGGTGCGAACACCGGGGAGCTGTTTTTT. Amino acid sequence: CASSRLAGGANTGELFF.

The chain combines TRBV5-4 with TRBJ1-2, with TRBD1 identical over 10 bases. The junction had 9 bases not matched to a gene; V was cut back by 6 bases and J by 7 bases. Germline CDR1 is SGHNT and CDR2 is YYREEE (reference sequence). The CDR3 consists of 14 residues. CDR3 coding DNA: TGTGCCAGCACCCAACGGGGACAGGGGTCTGGCTACACCTTC. Encoded protein: CASTQRGQGSGYTF. The full variable domain, rest sourced from reference TRBV5-4 and TRBJ1-2, is ETGVTQSPTHLIKTRGQQVTLRCSSQSGHNTVSWYQQALGQGPQFIFQYYREEENGRGNFPPRFSGLQFPNYSSELNVNALELDDSALYLCASTQRGQGSGYTFGSGTRLTVV.

This chain uses TRBV29-1 with TRBJ2-1; perhaps TRBD1 as D (7 bases). Between the trimmed V and J ends, which lost 7 bases and 4 bases, there was a span of 17 bases. CDR3 length equals 14 residues. Germline CDR1 and CDR2: SQVTM and ANQGSEA. Here the CDR3 reads CSGRKTGTYNEQFF. CDR3 DNA sequence: TGCAGCGGCAGAAAGACAGGGACTTACAATGAGCAGTTCTTC.